These 11 T cell receptor beta chains were sequenced from one sample in a study of T cell repertoires in cytomegalovirus infection. These receptors have no identified antigens. TCRdb fed the reads into MiXCR, producing one record per CDR3 protein. The sample carries approximately 350,000 distinct CDR3 sequences, about 35% recorded once. Sequenced here: cultured PBMCs, sampled from culture after CMV antigen stimulation. These receptors were collected from a human donor in good health (CMV status not recorded). Some clones in this sample may be carry-over from other donors' samples.

The J gene is TRBJ1-6, the V gene TRBV28; 8 bases are a match to TRBD1. Germline V gene lookup returns CDR1 MDHEN and CDR2 SYDVKM. This CDR3 has 15 amino acids. With V trimmed by 7 bases and J by 9 bases, 11 bases remained unmatched. The CDR3 here is CASTPTGGMVSPLHF. The CDR3 bases are TGTGCCAGCACCCCAACAGGGGGTATGGTTTCACCCCTCCACTTT.

This clonotype showed up many times. This chain joins TRBV7-8 and TRBJ2-1, with 7 bases aligning to TRBD2. The CDR3 consists of 18 residues. Trimming removed 8 bases from V and 0 bases from J; junction bases left unmatched: 16. The germline CDR1 and CDR2 sequences are SGHVS and FQNEAQ. The CDR3 is CASRPLAGVPGSYNEQFF. In nucleotides, the CDR3 is TGTGCCAGCCGCCCTTTAGCGGGTGTCCCGGGCTCCTACAATGAGCAGTTCTTC.

The chain couples TRBV4-1 to TRBJ2-1, with 8 bases aligning to TRBD2. Germline CDR1 and CDR2: MGHRA and YSYEKL. CDR3 size: 16 residues. V shed 1 base and J 6 bases; nucleotides not matched to a gene: 8. CDR3: CASSQGGGRWGNEQFF. The CDR3 DNA reads as TGCGCCAGCAGCCAAGGGGGCGGGAGGTGGGGCAATGAGCAGTTCTTC.

This clonotype turned up a few times. This chain joins TRBV7-2 and TRBJ2-4; a possible D gene is TRBD1 (5 bases). The CDR3 is 20 residues long. From germline, CDR1 is SGHTA and CDR2 FQGNSA. The germline V and J ends were trimmed by 5 bases and 0 bases, with 26 bases remaining between them. The CDR3 is CASSPVAYPTELLAKNIQYF. CDR3 sequence (DNA): TGTGCCAGCAGCCCAGTCGCTTACCCGACAGAATTACTAGCCAAAAACATTCAGTACTTC.

The chain carries TRBV12-3 or TRBV12-4 and TRBJ2-5; the D call may be TRBD1 or TRBD2 (5 bases each). This CDR3 has 13 amino acids. Deletions cut 4 bases from V and 5 bases from J, with 11 bases between. The CDR3 spells CASSSRESETQYF. The CDR3, as DNA: TGTGCCAGCAGTTCCAGGGAGTCCGAGACCCAGTACTTC.

This clonotype is deemed medium-sized. The chain carries TRBV18 and TRBJ2-7; 10 positions match TRBD2. Germline CDR1 KGHSH, CDR2 LQKENI. This CDR3 spans 15 amino acids. The J segment lost 4 bases and the V segment lost 3 bases, leaving 6 bases of the junction unmatched. The CDR3 loop is CASSPGASGSYEQYF. As DNA, the CDR3 is TGTGCCAGCTCACCTGGGGCTAGCGGGAGTTACGAGCAGTACTTC.

The chain employs TRBV7-9 and TRBJ1-1; D ambiguous. The CDR3 runs 19 residues. Trimming left V 2 bases short and J 1 base short, with 23 bases between. Germline CDR1 is SEHNR and CDR2 is FQNEAQ (reference sequence). For the CDR3, the DNA is TGTGCCAGCAGCTTAAACGTTTTAAGGCAACTCGCCTGGAACACTGAAGCTTTCTTT. Translated, it gives CASSLNVLRQLAWNTEAFF.

The genes are TRBV6-1 and TRBJ2-1, with 7 bases fitting TRBD2. CDR1 and CDR2 (germline): MNHNS, SASEGT. The CDR3 length is 14 residues. V shed 7 bases and J 4 bases; nucleotides not matched to a gene: 7. The CDR3 region has the DNA TGTGCCAGCAAAGGTGCGGGAGCGTACAATGAGCAGTTCTTC. This sequence encodes CASKGAGAYNEQFF.

This clonotype was found a few times. The rearrangement links TRBV19 to TRBJ1-5; a weak D match, TRBD1 (5 bases). V lost 3 bases to trimming and J lost 5 bases, with 20 bases between them. There are 17 residues in the CDR3. Germline V gene lookup returns CDR1 LNHDA and CDR2 SQIVND (reference sequence). CDR3 nucleotide sequence: TGTGCCAGTAGTATCCAACTGGGGCAGATCCCCGATCAGCCCCAGCATTTT. Translating it yields CASSIQLGQIPDQPQHF.

Only one count was recorded for this clonotype. This chain links TRBV7-9 with TRBJ2-2; D is unclear. Germline lookup yields CDR1 SEHNR and CDR2 FQNEAQ (reference sequence). There are 13 residues in the CDR3. V dropped 2 bases and J dropped 9 bases, with 10 bases sitting between them. CDR3: CASSLRSERELFF. The CDR3 coding sequence is TGTGCCAGCAGCTTAAGAAGTGAAAGGGAGCTGTTTTTT.

This chain links TRBV25-1 with TRBJ1-1, with D possibly matching TRBD1 (5 bases). The CDR3 sequence is 12 residues long. V lost 3 bases and J 8 bases, leaving 10 bases between the germline ends. Germline-derived CDR1 and CDR2 are MGHDK and SYGVNS. This CDR3 is CASSEGLLEAFF. CDR3 in DNA: TGTGCCAGCAGTGAGGGACTTTTAGAAGCTTTCTTT.